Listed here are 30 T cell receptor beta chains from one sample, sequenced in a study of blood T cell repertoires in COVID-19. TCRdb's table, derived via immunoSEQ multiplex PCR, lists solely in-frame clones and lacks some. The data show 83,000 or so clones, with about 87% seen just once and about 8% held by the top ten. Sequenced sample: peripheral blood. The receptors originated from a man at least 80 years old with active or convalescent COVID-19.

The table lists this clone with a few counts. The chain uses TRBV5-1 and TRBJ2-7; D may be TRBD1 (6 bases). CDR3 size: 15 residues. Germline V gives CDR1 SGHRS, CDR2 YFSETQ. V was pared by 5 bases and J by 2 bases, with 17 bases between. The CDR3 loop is CASRDSPGNPYEQYV. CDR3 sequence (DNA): TGCGCCAGCAGGGACAGCCCCGGGAATCCCTACGAGCAGTACGTC.

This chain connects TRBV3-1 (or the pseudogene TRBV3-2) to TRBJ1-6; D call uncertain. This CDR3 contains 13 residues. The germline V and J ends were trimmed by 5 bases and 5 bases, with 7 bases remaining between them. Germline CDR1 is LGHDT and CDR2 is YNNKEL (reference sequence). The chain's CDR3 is CASSAGDNSPLHF. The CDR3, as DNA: TGTGCCAGCAGCGCCGGTGATAATTCACCCCTCCACTTT.

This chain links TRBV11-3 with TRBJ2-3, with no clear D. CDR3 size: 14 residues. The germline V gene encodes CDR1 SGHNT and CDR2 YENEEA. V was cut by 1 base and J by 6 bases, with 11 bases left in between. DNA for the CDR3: TGTGCCAGCAGCTTAGGAGGCCTAGTGGATACGCAGTATTTT. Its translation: CASSLGGLVDTQYF.

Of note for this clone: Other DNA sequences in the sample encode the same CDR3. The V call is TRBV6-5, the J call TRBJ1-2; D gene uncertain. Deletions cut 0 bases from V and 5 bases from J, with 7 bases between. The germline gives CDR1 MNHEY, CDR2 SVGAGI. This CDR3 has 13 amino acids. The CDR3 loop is CASSYSGVYGYTF. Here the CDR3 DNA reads TGTGCCAGCAGTTACTCCGGGGTTTATGGCTACACCTTC.

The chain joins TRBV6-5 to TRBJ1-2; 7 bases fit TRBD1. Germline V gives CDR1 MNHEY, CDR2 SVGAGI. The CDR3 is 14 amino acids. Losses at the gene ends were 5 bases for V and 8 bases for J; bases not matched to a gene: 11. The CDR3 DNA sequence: TGTGCCAGCAGTCGACAGGGTGATTTCGGGGGCTACACCTTC. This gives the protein CASSRQGDFGGYTF.

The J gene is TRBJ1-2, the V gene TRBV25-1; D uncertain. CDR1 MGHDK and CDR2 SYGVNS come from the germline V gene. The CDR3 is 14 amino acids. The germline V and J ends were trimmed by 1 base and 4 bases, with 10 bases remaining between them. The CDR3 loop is CASSESNRFYGYTF. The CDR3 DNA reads TGTGCCAGCAGTGAATCCAACAGATTCTATGGCTACACCTTC.

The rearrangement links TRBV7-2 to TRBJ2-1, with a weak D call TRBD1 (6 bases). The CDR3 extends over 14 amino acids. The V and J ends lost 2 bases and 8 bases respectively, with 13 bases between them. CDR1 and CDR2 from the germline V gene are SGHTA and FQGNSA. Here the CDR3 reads CASSLTGRGHEQFF. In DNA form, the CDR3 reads TGTGCCAGCAGCTTAACAGGGAGAGGGCATGAGCAGTTCTTC.

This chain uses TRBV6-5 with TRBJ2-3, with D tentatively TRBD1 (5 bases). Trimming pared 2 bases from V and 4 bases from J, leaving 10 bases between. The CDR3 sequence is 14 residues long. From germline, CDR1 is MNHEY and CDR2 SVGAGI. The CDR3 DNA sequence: TGTGCCAGCAGTTACGATTGGGGCGCAGATACGCAGTATTTT. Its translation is CASSYDWGADTQYF.

CDR3 loop: CASSPSGIAEQFF. The DNA of the CDR3 is TGTGCCAGCTCACCTTCAGGAATTGCTGAGCAGTTCTTC. This sequence joins TRBV18 and TRBJ2-1, with D hard to call. The CDR3 runs 13 residues. CDR1 is KGHSH, CDR2 LQKENI, per germline. Trimming took 3 bases from V and 9 from J, leaving 12 bases between them. Full variable domain (outside the CDR3, taken from reference TRBV18 and TRBJ2-1): NAGVMQNPRHLVRRRGQEARLRCSPMKGHSHVYWYRQLPEEGLKFMVYLQKENIIDESGMPKERFSAEFPKEGPSILRIQQVVRGDSAAYFCASSPSGIAEQFFGPGTRLTVL.

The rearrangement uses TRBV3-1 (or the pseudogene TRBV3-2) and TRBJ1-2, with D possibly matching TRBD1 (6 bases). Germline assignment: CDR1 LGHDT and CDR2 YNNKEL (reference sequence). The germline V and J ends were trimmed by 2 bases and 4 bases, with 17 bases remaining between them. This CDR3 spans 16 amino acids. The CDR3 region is CASSQLLTGTFYGYTF. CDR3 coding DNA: TGTGCCAGCAGCCAACTCCTTACAGGGACGTTCTATGGCTACACCTTC.

The CDR3 DNA reads as TGCGCCAGCAGTGAGAATAGCGGACTCACAGATACGCAGTATTTT. Protein: CASSENSGLTDTQYF. This chain joins TRBV10-1 and TRBJ2-3, with a weak D call TRBD2 (6 bases). CDR3 size: 15 residues. V was trimmed by 2 bases and J by 2 bases, leaving 11 bases between them. CDR1 and CDR2 from the germline V gene are WNHNN and SYGVQD (reference sequence).

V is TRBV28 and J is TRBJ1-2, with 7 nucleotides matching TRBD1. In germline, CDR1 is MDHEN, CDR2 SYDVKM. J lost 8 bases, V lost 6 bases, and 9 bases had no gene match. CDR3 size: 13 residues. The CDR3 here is CASSPDRIRGYTF. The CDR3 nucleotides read TGTGCCAGCAGCCCGGACAGGATTCGGGGCTACACCTTC.

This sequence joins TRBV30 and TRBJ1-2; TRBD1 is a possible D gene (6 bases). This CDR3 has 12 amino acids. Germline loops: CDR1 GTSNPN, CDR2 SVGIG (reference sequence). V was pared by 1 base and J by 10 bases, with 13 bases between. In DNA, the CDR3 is TGTGCCTGGAGTGGAACAGGGTTTGCCTACACCTTC. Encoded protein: CAWSGTGFAYTF.

The chain's CDR3 is CASRSSGDVGGYTF. CDR3 nucleotides: TGTGCCAGCAGGTCTTCAGGGGATGTAGGTGGCTACACCTTC. This chain links TRBV6-5 with TRBJ1-2; tentatively, D is TRBD1 (6 bases). Germline CDR1 and CDR2: MNHEY and SVGAGI. The V gene lost 6 bases and the J gene lost 7 bases, with 18 bases spanning the gap. The CDR3 length is 14 residues.

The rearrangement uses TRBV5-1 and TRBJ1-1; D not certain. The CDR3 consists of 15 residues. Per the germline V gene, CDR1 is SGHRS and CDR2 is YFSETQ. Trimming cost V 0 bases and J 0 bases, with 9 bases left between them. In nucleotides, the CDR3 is TGCGCCAGCAGCTTGGGCCCGGGGATGAACACTGAAGCTTTCTTT. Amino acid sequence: CASSLGPGMNTEAFF.

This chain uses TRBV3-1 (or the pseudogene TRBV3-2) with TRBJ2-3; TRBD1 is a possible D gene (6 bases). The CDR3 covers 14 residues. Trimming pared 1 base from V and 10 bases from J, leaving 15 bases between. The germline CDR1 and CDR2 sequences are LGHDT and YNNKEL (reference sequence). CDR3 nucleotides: TGTGCCAGCAGCCAAGTGGAGACCCCAGGGGCGCAGTATTTT. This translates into CASSQVETPGAQYF.

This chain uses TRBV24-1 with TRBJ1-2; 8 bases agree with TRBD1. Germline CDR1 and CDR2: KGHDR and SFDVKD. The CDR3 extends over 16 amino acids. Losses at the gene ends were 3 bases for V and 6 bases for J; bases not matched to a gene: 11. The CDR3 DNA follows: TGTGCCACCAGTGATGGGCAGGGGGCATTCCTTAATGGCTACACCTTC. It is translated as CATSDGQGAFLNGYTF.

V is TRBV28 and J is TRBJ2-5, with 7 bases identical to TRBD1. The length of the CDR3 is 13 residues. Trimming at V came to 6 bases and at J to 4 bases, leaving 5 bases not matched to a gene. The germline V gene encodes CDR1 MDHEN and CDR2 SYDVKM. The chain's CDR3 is CASSRDRGETQYF. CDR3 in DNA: TGTGCCAGCAGCCGGGACAGAGGAGAGACCCAGTACTTC. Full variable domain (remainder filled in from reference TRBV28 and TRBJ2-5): DVKVTQSSRYLVKRTGEKVFLECVQDMDHENMFWYRQDPGLGLRLIYFSYDVKMKEKGDIPEGYSVSREKKERFSLILESASTNQTSMYLCASSRDRGETQYFGPGTRLLVL.

CDR3 nucleotide sequence: TGTGCCAGCTCACCACCGGTTTCCCCGGGGTCCTATGGCTACACCTTC. This codes for CASSPPVSPGSYGYTF. The chain joins TRBV18 to TRBJ1-2; no definite D call. V shed 0 bases and J shed 4 bases, with 15 bases lying between them. CDR1 is KGHSH, CDR2 LQKENI, per germline. CDR3 length: 16 amino acids.

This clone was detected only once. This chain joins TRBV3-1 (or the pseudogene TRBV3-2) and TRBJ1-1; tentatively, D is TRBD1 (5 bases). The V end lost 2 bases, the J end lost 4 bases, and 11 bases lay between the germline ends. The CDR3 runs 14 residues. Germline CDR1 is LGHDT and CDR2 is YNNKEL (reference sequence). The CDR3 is CASSQLVRATEAFF. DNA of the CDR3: TGTGCCAGCAGCCAACTGGTCAGGGCCACTGAAGCTTTCTTT.

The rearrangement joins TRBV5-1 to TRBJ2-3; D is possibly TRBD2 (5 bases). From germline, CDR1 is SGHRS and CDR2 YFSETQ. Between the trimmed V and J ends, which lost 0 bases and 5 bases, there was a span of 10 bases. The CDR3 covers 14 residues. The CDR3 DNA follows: TGCGCCAGCAGCTTGGTTCCCCGGGGAGATACGCAGTATTTT. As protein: CASSLVPRGDTQYF.

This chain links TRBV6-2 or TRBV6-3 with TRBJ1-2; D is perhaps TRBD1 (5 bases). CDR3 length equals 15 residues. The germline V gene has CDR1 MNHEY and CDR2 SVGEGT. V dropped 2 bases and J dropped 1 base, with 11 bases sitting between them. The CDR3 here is CASSYAGRNNYGYTF. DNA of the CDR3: TGTGCCAGCAGTTACGCGGGACGGAATAACTATGGCTACACCTTC.

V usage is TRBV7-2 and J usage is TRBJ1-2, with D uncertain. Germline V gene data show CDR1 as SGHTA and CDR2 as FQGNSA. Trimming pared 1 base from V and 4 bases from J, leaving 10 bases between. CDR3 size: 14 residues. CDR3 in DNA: TGTGCCAGCAGCTTAGTCGGTGCCACCTATGGCTACACCTTC. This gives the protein CASSLVGATYGYTF.

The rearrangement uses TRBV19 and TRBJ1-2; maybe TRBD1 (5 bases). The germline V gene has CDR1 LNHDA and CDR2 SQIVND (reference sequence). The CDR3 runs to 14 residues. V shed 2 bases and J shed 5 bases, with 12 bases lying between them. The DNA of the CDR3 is TGTGCCAGTAGTATATCAGCACAGGAGTATGGCTACACCTTC. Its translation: CASSISAQEYGYTF. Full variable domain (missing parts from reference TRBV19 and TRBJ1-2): DGGITQSPKYLFRKEGQNVTLSCEQNLNHDAMYWYRQDPGQGLRLIYYSQIVNDFQKGDIAEGYSVSREKKESFPLTVTSAQKNPTAFYLCASSISAQEYGYTFGSGTRLTVV.

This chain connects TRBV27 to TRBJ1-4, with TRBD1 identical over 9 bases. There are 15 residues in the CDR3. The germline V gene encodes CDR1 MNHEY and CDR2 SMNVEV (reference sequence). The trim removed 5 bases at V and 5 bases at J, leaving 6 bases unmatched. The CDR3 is CASSPLTGGNEKLFF. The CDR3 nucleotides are TGTGCCAGCAGTCCCTTGACAGGGGGGAATGAAAAACTGTTTTTT.

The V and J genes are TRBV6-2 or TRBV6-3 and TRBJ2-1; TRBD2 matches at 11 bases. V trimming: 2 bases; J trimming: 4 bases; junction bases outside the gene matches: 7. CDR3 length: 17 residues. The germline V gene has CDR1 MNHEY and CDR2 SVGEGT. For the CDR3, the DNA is TGTGCCAGCAGTTACAGACTAGCGGGGACCAAATACAATGAGCAGTTCTTC. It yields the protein CASSYRLAGTKYNEQFF.

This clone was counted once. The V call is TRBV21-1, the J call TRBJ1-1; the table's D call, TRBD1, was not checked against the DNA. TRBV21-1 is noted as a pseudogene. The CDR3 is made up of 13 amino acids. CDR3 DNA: TGTGCCAGCAGCAAAAGGACAGACACTGAAGCTTTCTTT. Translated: CASSKRTDTEAFF.

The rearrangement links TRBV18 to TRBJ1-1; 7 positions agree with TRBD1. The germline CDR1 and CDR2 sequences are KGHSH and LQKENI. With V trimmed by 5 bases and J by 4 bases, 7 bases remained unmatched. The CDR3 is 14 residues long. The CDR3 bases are TGTGCCAGCTCAAACACAGGGGACGGCACTGAAGCTTTCTTT. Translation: CASSNTGDGTEAFF.

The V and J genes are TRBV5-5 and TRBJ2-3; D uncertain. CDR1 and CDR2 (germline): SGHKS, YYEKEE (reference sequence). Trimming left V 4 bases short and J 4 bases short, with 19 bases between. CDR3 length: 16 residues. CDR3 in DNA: TGTGCCAGCAGCCTTACCCCCAGTCGTTCCGCAGATACGCAGTATTTT. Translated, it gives CASSLTPSRSADTQYF.

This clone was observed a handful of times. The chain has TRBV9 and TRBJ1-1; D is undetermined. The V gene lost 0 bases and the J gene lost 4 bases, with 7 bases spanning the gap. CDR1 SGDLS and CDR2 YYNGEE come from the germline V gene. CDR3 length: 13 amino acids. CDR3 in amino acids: CASSVVSATEAFF. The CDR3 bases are TGTGCCAGCAGCGTAGTGAGTGCCACTGAAGCTTTCTTT.